These T cell receptor beta chains were read from a single sample in a study of long-term antiretroviral therapy in people with HIV. Using immunoSEQ multiplex PCR, the repertoire was profiled, and TCRdb retains in-frame clones only, with some absent. This sample has over 20,000 clones; more than 70% occur once, and the top ten carry around 3%. The sample consisted of unsorted PBMCs, taken roughly 2.7 years after starting antiretroviral therapy. The receptors were sampled from a woman aged 50 to 60 with HIV. CDR3s include the opening cysteine and the closing phenylalanine or tryptophan. The D gene is left open where the match is weak. Where a row states a size, it is once, few, many or the class of an expanded clone; other rows omit it.

abundance: once; v_gene: TRBV6-1; j_gene: TRBJ1-5; d_gene: .; CDR3nt: TGTGCCAGCACCGGGACTGGCTTTGAGGCCCAGCATTTT; CDR3aa: CASTGTGFEAQHF
abundance: .; v_gene: TRBV7-2; j_gene: TRBJ2-2; d_gene: TRBD2; CDR3nt: TGTGCCAGCAGCTTACCTAGCGGGAGGGCCGGTGGCGGGGAGCTGTTTTTT; CDR3aa: CASSLPSGRAGGGELFF
abundance: .; v_gene: TRBV6-5; j_gene: TRBJ1-2; d_gene: .; CDR3nt: TGTGCCAGCACCGCGACAGGAGCTAACTATGGCTACACCTTC; CDR3aa: CASTATGANYGYTF
abundance: .; v_gene: TRBV28; j_gene: TRBJ1-5; d_gene: TRBD1; CDR3nt: TGTGCCGGCCAACAGGGGCCTCCCACATCGAATATGCCCCAGCATTTT; CDR3aa: CAGQQGPPTSNMPQHF
abundance: .; v_gene: TRBV23-1; j_gene: TRBJ2-5; d_gene: .; CDR3nt: TGCGCCAGCAGAAAGCCAGAGGAGACCCAGTACTTC; CDR3aa: CASRKPEETQYF
abundance: .; v_gene: TRBV6-5; j_gene: TRBJ2-7; d_gene: .; CDR3nt: TGTGCCAGCAGTTCAGGACTCCCGGAGGCCTCCTACGAGCAGTACTTC; CDR3aa: CASSSGLPEASYEQYF
abundance: .; v_gene: TRBV7-8; j_gene: TRBJ2-1; d_gene: TRBD2; CDR3nt: TGTGCCAGCAGCCTTAGCGGGAGGGCCTGGGATGAGCAGTTCTTC; CDR3aa: CASSLSGRAWDEQFF
abundance: .; v_gene: TRBV10-2; j_gene: TRBJ2-3; d_gene: TRBD2; CDR3nt: TGCGCCAGCAGTGAGTCTTTTCGGACTAGCGGGAGAGACAGAAGCACAGATACGCAGTATTTT; CDR3aa: CASSESFRTSGRDRSTDTQYF
abundance: .; v_gene: TRBV10-1; j_gene: TRBJ2-5; d_gene: TRBD2; CDR3nt: TGCGCCACCCAGGGAAGGCCTAGCGGAAACCAAGAGACCCAGTACTTC; CDR3aa: CATQGRPSGNQETQYF
abundance: .; v_gene: TRBV4-2; j_gene: TRBJ2-1; d_gene: TRBD2; CDR3nt: TGTGCCAGCAGCCAAGATCAGCTAGCGGGAACCCACAATGAGCAGTTCTTC; CDR3aa: CASSQDQLAGTHNEQFF
abundance: .; v_gene: TRBV5-6; j_gene: TRBJ2-5; d_gene: TRBD2; CDR3nt: TGTGCCAGCAGACGAGGACTAGCGGTTCGGGAGACCCAGTACTTC; CDR3aa: CASRRGLAVRETQYF
abundance: .; v_gene: TRBV6-4; j_gene: TRBJ2-7; d_gene: TRBD2; CDR3nt: TGTGCCAGCAGCGGGACTAGCGGGAGCGAGCAGTACTTC; CDR3aa: CASSGTSGSEQYF
abundance: .; v_gene: TRBV19; j_gene: TRBJ1-5; d_gene: .; CDR3nt: TGTGCCGGTGGACGGGACGGCGAAAAAGGGCCCCAGCATTTT; CDR3aa: CAGGRDGEKGPQHF
abundance: .; v_gene: TRBV7-9; j_gene: TRBJ2-1; d_gene: .; CDR3nt: TGTGCCAGCAGCGGCAACTACAATGAGCAGTTCTTC; CDR3aa: CASSGNYNEQFF
abundance: once; v_gene: TRBV9; j_gene: TRBJ2-3; d_gene: TRBD2; CDR3nt: TGTGCCAGCAGCGTAGGACTAGCAGAACACACAGATACGCAGTATTTT; CDR3aa: CASSVGLAEHTDTQYF
abundance: once; v_gene: TRBV29-1; j_gene: TRBJ2-5; d_gene: .; CDR3nt: TGCAGCGTTAGTTGGGGTAGCAGTAAAGAGACCCAGTACTTC; CDR3aa: CSVSWGSSKETQYF
abundance: .; v_gene: TRBV29-1; j_gene: TRBJ2-6; d_gene: TRBD1; CDR3nt: TGCAGCGTCCCAGGGGGCTCTGGGGCCAACGTCCTGACTTTC; CDR3aa: CSVPGGSGANVLTF
abundance: .; v_gene: TRBV13; j_gene: TRBJ2-7; d_gene: TRBD1; CDR3nt: TGTGCCAGCTACGGACAGGGAGAATCTGGGCAGTACTTC; CDR3aa: CASYGQGESGQYF
abundance: once; v_gene: TRBV10-3; j_gene: TRBJ2-2; d_gene: TRBD2; CDR3nt: TGTGCCATCACTGGCGGGAGCTATTATAAGAACACCGGGGAGCTGTTTTTT; CDR3aa: CAITGGSYYKNTGELFF
abundance: .; v_gene: TRBV6-6; j_gene: TRBJ2-7; d_gene: .; CDR3nt: TGTGCCAGCAGTTCTAACGCCAGGGGAGGCTCCTACGAGCAGTACTTC; CDR3aa: CASSSNARGGSYEQYF
abundance: .; v_gene: TRBV6-6; j_gene: TRBJ2-7; d_gene: .; CDR3nt: TGTGCCAGTCGATGGAGGGAACCCTCCTACGAGCAGTACTTC; CDR3aa: CASRWREPSYEQYF
abundance: .; v_gene: TRBV6-6; j_gene: TRBJ1-1; d_gene: .; CDR3nt: TGTGCCAGCAGTTACGGCCAATCAGCAGGACCCGGTGAAGCTTTCTTT; CDR3aa: CASSYGQSAGPGEAFF
abundance: .; v_gene: TRBV15; j_gene: TRBJ2-7; d_gene: .; CDR3nt: TGTGCCACCAGCAGAGGGGATCGGGGGATCAACTACGAGCAGTACTTC; CDR3aa: CATSRGDRGINYEQYF
abundance: few; v_gene: TRBV7-2; j_gene: TRBJ2-2; d_gene: TRBD2; CDR3nt: TGTGCCAGCAGCTTAGGACTAGCGGGGATCACCGGGGAGCTGTTTTTT; CDR3aa: CASSLGLAGITGELFF
abundance: .; v_gene: TRBV2; j_gene: TRBJ2-3; d_gene: .; CDR3nt: TGTGCCAGCAGCGAGGGACTTAGCACAGATACGCAGTATTTT; CDR3aa: CASSEGLSTDTQYF
abundance: .; v_gene: TRBV4-1; j_gene: TRBJ2-7; d_gene: .; CDR3nt: TGCGCCAGCAGCCAAGATAATCCGGGACCTCCATACGAGCAGTACTTC; CDR3aa: CASSQDNPGPPYEQYF
abundance: once; v_gene: TRBV6-1; j_gene: TRBJ2-1; d_gene: TRBD2; CDR3nt: TGTGCCAGCACTAGGACTAGCGAGGTTGGTGAGCAGTTCTTC; CDR3aa: CASTRTSEVGEQFF
abundance: .; v_gene: TRBV2; j_gene: TRBJ2-2; d_gene: TRBD1; CDR3nt: TGTGCCAGCAGTGGCCAGGGGGCTGGCACCGGGGAGCTGTTTTTT; CDR3aa: CASSGQGAGTGELFF
abundance: .; v_gene: TRBV7-8; j_gene: TRBJ2-7; d_gene: .; CDR3nt: TGTGCCAGCAGCACAAGACAAGCCTACGAGCAGTACTTC; CDR3aa: CASSTRQAYEQYF
abundance: .; v_gene: TRBV5-1; j_gene: TRBJ2-7; d_gene: .; CDR3nt: TGCGCCAGCAGCTTGGATCGGGGAGGAGGATCCTACGAGCAGTACTTC; CDR3aa: CASSLDRGGGSYEQYF
abundance: .; v_gene: TRBV19; j_gene: TRBJ2-3; d_gene: .; CDR3nt: TGTGCCAGTAACCTCGGCGCGAACACAGATACGCAGTATTTT; CDR3aa: CASNLGANTDTQYF
abundance: .; v_gene: TRBV19; j_gene: TRBJ2-3; d_gene: TRBD2; CDR3nt: TGTGCCAGTAGTGGGCTGACTAGCGGGAGTTGGGATACGCAGTATTTT; CDR3aa: CASSGLTSGSWDTQYF
abundance: .; v_gene: TRBV5-6; j_gene: TRBJ1-5; d_gene: TRBD1; CDR3nt: TGTGCCAGCAGCTTGGGCGGCCACTCGGACAGGGTCAATCAGCCCCAGCATTTT; CDR3aa: CASSLGGHSDRVNQPQHF
abundance: .; v_gene: TRBV4-3; j_gene: TRBJ2-7; d_gene: .; CDR3nt: TGCGCCAGCAGCCAAGCCTACCTCGGCTCCTCCGAGCAGTACTTC; CDR3aa: CASSQAYLGSSEQYF
abundance: .; v_gene: TRBV28; j_gene: TRBJ1-4; d_gene: .; CDR3nt: TGTGCCAGCGGAGCAGAGCTGACAGCCTTTAATGAAAAACTGTTTTTT; CDR3aa: CASGAELTAFNEKLFF
abundance: .; v_gene: TRBV6-1; j_gene: TRBJ2-1; d_gene: TRBD2; CDR3nt: TGTGCCAGCAGTGTAGCGGGAGTGGACAATGAGCAGTTCTTC; CDR3aa: CASSVAGVDNEQFF
abundance: .; v_gene: TRBV6-1; j_gene: TRBJ1-3; d_gene: .; CDR3nt: TGTGCCAGCAGTGAACTTTCGGCAGGCTCTGGAAACACCATATATTTT; CDR3aa: CASSELSAGSGNTIYF
abundance: .; v_gene: TRBV27; j_gene: TRBJ1-4; d_gene: .; CDR3nt: TGTGCCAGCAGTTTCAGACCGGGGGAAAAACTGTTTTTT; CDR3aa: CASSFRPGEKLFF
abundance: .; v_gene: TRBV7-2; j_gene: TRBJ2-1; d_gene: .; CDR3nt: TGTGCCAGCAGCTTAAGCCTCTCTCAGCAGACCCTTTACAATGAGCAGTTCTTC; CDR3aa: CASSLSLSQQTLYNEQFF
abundance: .; v_gene: TRBV29-1; j_gene: TRBJ2-2; d_gene: TRBD2; CDR3nt: TGCAGCGTTGTTGGACTAGCGGCCGGGGAGCTGTTTTTT; CDR3aa: CSVVGLAAGELFF
abundance: .; v_gene: TRBV19; j_gene: TRBJ1-4; d_gene: TRBD1; CDR3nt: TGTGCCAGTAGTACCGGGACAGGGGGCAGTGAAAAACTGTTTTTT; CDR3aa: CASSTGTGGSEKLFF
abundance: .; v_gene: TRBV19; j_gene: TRBJ2-2; d_gene: .; CDR3nt: TGTGCCAAAAAGACGACGGACCCGAAAAACACCGGGGAGCTGTTTTTT; CDR3aa: CAKKTTDPKNTGELFF
abundance: .; v_gene: TRBV21-1; j_gene: TRBJ2-7; d_gene: .; CDR3nt: TGTGCCAGCACCGGGAGGGGCAGGCGGCTAATCCACTCCTACGAGCAGTACTTC; CDR3aa: CASTGRGRRLIHSYEQYF
abundance: .; v_gene: TRBV7-2; j_gene: TRBJ2-7; d_gene: TRBD2; CDR3nt: TGTGCCAGCAGCTTAGCAGGGGGAGCGGGAGGGCCGTACGAGCAGTACTTC; CDR3aa: CASSLAGGAGGPYEQYF
abundance: .; v_gene: TRBV25-1; j_gene: TRBJ1-2; d_gene: TRBD1; CDR3nt: TGTGCCAGCAGTGGGCCAGGGGGCAGGTATGGCTACACCTTC; CDR3aa: CASSGPGGRYGYTF
abundance: .; v_gene: TRBV29-1; j_gene: TRBJ1-2; d_gene: .; CDR3nt: TGCAGCGTTGTGGGGGGGCGCGACTATGGCTACACCTTC; CDR3aa: CSVVGGRDYGYTF
abundance: .; v_gene: TRBV4-1; j_gene: TRBJ1-5; d_gene: .; CDR3nt: TGCGCCAGCAGCCAGGGGGAGGGGGGGCGGGCTGGCAATCAGCCCCAGCATTTT; CDR3aa: CASSQGEGGRAGNQPQHF